The 22 T cell receptor beta chains given below trace back to one sample, sequenced in a study of cytomegalovirus exposure and HLA in healthy donors. PCR used 60 Vbeta primers and 13 Jbeta primers. Only in-frame clones appear in the TCRdb table, and some are missing; sequencing was by immunoSEQ multiplex PCR. The sample lists about 200,000 clones; 86% were seen once. The material sequenced was PBMCs. The receptors derive from a woman between 25 and 40 years old in good health and CMV-seronegative.

The V and J genes are TRBV5-8 and TRBJ1-4; 7 bases are a match to TRBD1. From germline, CDR1 is SGHTS and CDR2 YDEGEE. Trimming took 0 bases from V and 7 from J; bases not matched to a gene: 3. This CDR3 is 14 amino acids long. The CDR3 region has the DNA TGTGCCAGCAGCTTGGACAGGGGCGGTGAAAAACTGTTTTTT. Translation gives CASSLDRGGEKLFF.

The rearrangement uses TRBV28 and TRBJ1-5; D uncertain. V dropped 6 bases and J dropped 5 bases, with 11 bases sitting between them. The CDR3 runs 13 residues. Germline V gives CDR1 MDHEN, CDR2 SYDVKM. The CDR3 protein is CASSPTDYQPQHF. CDR3 bases: TGTGCCAGCAGCCCTACAGATTATCAGCCCCAGCATTTT.

The chain uses TRBV5-1 and TRBJ2-3, with 7 bases fitting TRBD2. The CDR3 totals 15 residues. Germline V gene data show CDR1 as SGHRS and CDR2 as YFSETQ. V was pared by 2 bases and J by 4 bases, with 7 bases of the junction left unmatched. The CDR3 DNA follows: TGCGCCAGCAGCTTTGAGGGAGGGCCCCCAGATACGCAGTATTTT. It codes for CASSFEGGPPDTQYF.

This chain connects TRBV7-3 to TRBJ2-2; D gene uncertain. Germline lookup yields CDR1 SGHTA and CDR2 FQGTGA. The CDR3 is 15 residues long. The V and J ends lost 1 base and 3 bases respectively, with 9 bases between them. CDR3 loop: CASSLRSSHTGELFF. The CDR3 nucleotides read TGTGCCAGCAGCTTAAGGAGTAGCCACACCGGGGAGCTGTTTTTT.

This clone was counted once. The chain combines TRBV13 with TRBJ1-2; D is perhaps TRBD1 (5 bases). The CDR3 has 13 residues. V lost 2 bases and J lost 3, with 7 bases in between. Germline V lookup: CDR1 PRHDT, CDR2 FYEKMQ (reference sequence). This CDR3 reads CASSLQGHYGYTF. The CDR3 bases are TGTGCCAGCAGCTTACAGGGCCACTATGGCTACACCTTC.

The chain recombines TRBV28 with TRBJ2-7, with a tentative D call TRBD1 (6 bases). Germline V CDR1 and CDR2: MDHEN, SYDVKM. The CDR3 loop spans 15 amino acids. Trimming shortened V by 4 bases and J by 2 bases, and 15 bases separated the two germline ends. CDR3 bases: TGTGCCAGCAGTTACCCCACCGGGACAACCTACGAGCAGTACTTC. This codes for CASSYPTGTTYEQYF.

This clone was seen only once. The chain employs TRBV28 and TRBJ1-5; no firm D call. This CDR3 has 13 residues. Trimming removed 6 bases from V and 7 bases from J, with 13 bases in between. The germline V gene has CDR1 MDHEN and CDR2 SYDVKM. CDR3 nucleotides: TGTGCCAGCAGGTACGGTATACTCCAGCCCCAGCATTTT. It yields the protein CASRYGILQPQHF.

The chain combines TRBV5-4 with TRBJ2-1; 10 nucleotides match TRBD1. Germline CDR1 and CDR2: SGHNT and YYREEE (reference sequence). V shed 4 bases and J 4 bases; nucleotides not matched to a gene: 5. The CDR3 spans 15 residues. CDR3 DNA sequence: TGTGCCAGCAGCCCAGGGGGACAGGGGTACAATGAGCAGTTCTTC. Amino acids: CASSPGGQGYNEQFF.

The genes are TRBV2 and TRBJ1-1; D uncertain. Germline V lookup: CDR1 SNHLY, CDR2 FYNNEI. The V gene lost 3 bases and the J gene lost 6 bases, with 23 bases spanning the gap. The CDR3 contains 17 residues. CDR3 sequence (DNA): TGTGCCAGCAGTGAGAGATACCCGGGAGTTGAACGGGCTGAAGCTTTCTTT. This gives the protein CASSERYPGVERAEAFF.

This chain links TRBV5-1 with TRBJ2-1; perhaps TRBD2 as D (5 bases). V was clipped by 7 bases and J by 5 bases, with 13 bases between them. Germline lookup yields CDR1 SGHRS and CDR2 YFSETQ. The CDR3 spans 13 residues. The DNA of the CDR3 is TGCGCCAGCTCGTGGTCCGGGAACAATGAGCAGTTCTTC. As protein: CASSWSGNNEQFF.

To note about this clone: This sample also contains other DNA sequences that code for the same CDR3. The rearrangement links TRBV7-9 to TRBJ2-6; D is possibly TRBD1 (6 bases). The CDR3 has 17 amino acids. Germline V gene sequence: CDR1 SEHNR, CDR2 FQNEAQ (reference sequence). Trimming took 5 bases from V and 2 from J, leaving 16 bases between them. This CDR3 reads CASSRRRGLTGANVLTF. CDR3 coding DNA: TGTGCCAGCAGCAGACGCAGGGGTTTAACTGGGGCCAACGTCCTGACTTTC.

V usage is TRBV7-8 and J usage is TRBJ1-5; no clear D. V shed 8 bases and J shed 0 bases, with 8 bases lying between them. CDR1 is SGHVS and CDR2 is FQNEAQ in the germline V gene. The CDR3 is made up of 13 amino acids. The DNA of the CDR3 is TGTGCCAGCTCGACAAATAGCAATCAGCCCCAGCATTTT. Residues: CASSTNSNQPQHF.

The chain links TRBV27 to TRBJ2-2; maybe TRBD2 (6 bases). V was trimmed by 11 bases and J by 4 bases, leaving 14 bases between them. The CDR3 runs 13 residues. Germline V gene lookup returns CDR1 MNHEY and CDR2 SMNVEV (reference sequence). CDR3 DNA sequence: TGTGCCGCGGGGCAGCTTGTCACCGGGGAGCTGTTTTTT. Translation: CAAGQLVTGELFF.

The J gene is TRBJ2-3, the V gene TRBV5-1, with D tentatively TRBD1 (7 bases). The CDR3 consists of 17 residues. V lost 1 base, J lost 10 bases, and 25 bases lay in between. CDR1 and CDR2 (germline): SGHRS, YFSETQ. CDR3 region: CASSLTGASGWRRAQYF. The CDR3 DNA sequence: TGCGCCAGCAGCTTGACAGGGGCCTCGGGCTGGCGGAGGGCGCAGTATTTT.

The chain is built from TRBV7-9 and TRBJ2-1; possible D gene TRBD2, 6 bases. There are 17 residues in the CDR3. Deletions cut 6 bases from V and 8 bases from J, with 26 bases between. Germline loops: CDR1 SEHNR, CDR2 FQNEAQ (reference sequence). CDR3 amino acids: CASSQHRTTRISDEQFF. CDR3 DNA sequence: TGTGCCAGCAGTCAGCACCGGACTACACGAATCTCGGATGAGCAGTTCTTC.

This rearrangement joins TRBV28 to TRBJ1-1, with D hard to call. The germline CDR1 and CDR2 sequences are MDHEN and SYDVKM. The V end was cut by 7 bases, the J end by 4 bases, with 16 bases between. The CDR3 length is 14 residues. CDR3 nucleotides: TGTGCCAGCAAGTGGAGGGATATGCGCACTGAAGCTTTCTTT. This sequence encodes CASKWRDMRTEAFF.

The chain employs TRBV7-3 and TRBJ2-2; no clear D. Germline V lookup: CDR1 SGHTA, CDR2 FQGTGA. Trimming pared 6 bases from V and 0 bases from J, leaving 8 bases between. CDR3 length: 14 residues. The CDR3 loop reads CASRIHPNTGELFF. The CDR3 nucleotides read TGTGCCAGCAGGATACACCCGAACACCGGGGAGCTGTTTTTT.

CDR3 nucleotide sequence: TGTGCCACCAGCATTCGACAGCCGATCCCTCCCGAAGCCAACTACGAGCAGTACTTC. Residues: CATSIRQPIPPEANYEQYF. V usage is TRBV15 and J usage is TRBJ2-7, with D possibly being TRBD1 (5 bases). In germline, CDR1 is LNHNV, CDR2 YYDKDF (reference sequence). Trimming took off 4 bases at V and 3 bases at J, with 28 bases between the two ends. The CDR3 runs to 19 residues.

This chain links TRBV5-4 with TRBJ2-1; 11 bases fit TRBD2. This CDR3 comprises 15 residues. CDR1 and CDR2 from the germline V gene are SGHNT and YYREEE (reference sequence). V gave up 2 bases and J gave up 3 bases; unmatched junction bases: 1. CDR3 DNA: TGTGCCAGCAGCTTAACTAGCGGGAGCTACAATGAGCAGTTCTTC. Protein: CASSLTSGSYNEQFF.

This chain uses TRBV5-4 with TRBJ2-3, with no clear D. Germline values: CDR1 SGHNT, CDR2 YYREEE (reference sequence). V was pared by 3 bases and J by 1 base, with 6 bases between. The CDR3 covers 13 residues. CDR3 coding DNA: TGTGCCAGCAGCTCCCCGGGCACAGATACGCAGTATTTT. This encodes CASSSPGTDTQYF.

Remarks on this clone: One end of the junction does not line up with germline, which may come from a read error. V is TRBV7-7 and J is TRBJ2-7; 8 bases align to TRBD2. The CDR3 length is 15 residues. Germline V gene lookup returns CDR1 SSHAT and CDR2 FNYEAQ (reference sequence). For the CDR3, the DNA is TGTGCTAGCAGCCCCCTCCTCGGGGGGGCCTACGAGCAGTACTTC. It codes for CASSPLLGGAYEQYF.

Points on this clone: Different DNA sequences within this sample yield the same CDR3. The chain uses TRBV2 and TRBJ2-7; D not certain. Trimming pared 2 bases from V and 3 bases from J, leaving 2 bases between. This CDR3 spans 11 amino acids. Germline loops: CDR1 SNHLY, CDR2 FYNNEI. The CDR3 sequence: CASSELYEQYF. The CDR3 DNA follows: TGTGCCAGCAGTGAACTCTACGAGCAGTACTTC.